These 11 T cell receptor beta chains originate from one sample sequenced in a study of blood T cell repertoires in COVID-19. Method: immunoSEQ multiplex PCR; TCRdb's copy keeps in-frame clones and lacks some. The sample lists about 310,000 clones; 90% were seen once. Sequencing used PBMCs or T cells enriched from blood (not recorded which). The receptors originated from a woman aged 18-29 years with acute COVID-19.

The genes are TRBV3-1 (or the pseudogene TRBV3-2) and TRBJ1-5; D uncertain. V shed 4 bases and J shed 3 bases, with 7 bases lying between them. This CDR3 is built from 13 residues. Germline-derived CDR1 and CDR2 are LGHDT and YNNKEL (reference sequence). The CDR3 region is CASSPTFNQPQHF. The CDR3 coding sequence is TGTGCCAGCAGCCCTACCTTCAATCAGCCCCAGCATTTT.

The V gene is TRBV18, the J gene TRBJ1-4; TRBD1 matches at 8 bases. The CDR3 extends over 14 amino acids. The ends lost 2 bases at V and 7 bases at J; junction bases unmatched: 3. Germline V lookup: CDR1 KGHSH, CDR2 LQKENI. The CDR3 DNA is TGTGCCAGCTCACCAACAGACAGGGGTGAAAAACTGTTTTTT. Amino acid sequence: CASSPTDRGEKLFF.

The chain links TRBV9 to TRBJ2-3, with 10 bases matching TRBD2. The CDR3 covers 15 residues. CDR1 and CDR2 from the germline V gene are SGDLS and YYNGEE. The ends lost 3 bases at V and 4 bases at J; junction bases unmatched: 5. The CDR3 is CASSDSGLASDTQYF. The CDR3 nucleotides are TGTGCCAGCAGCGATTCGGGACTAGCGTCAGATACGCAGTATTTT.

A word on this clone: Compared with germline, one end of the junction differs, possibly owing to a read error. The chain couples TRBV7-9 to TRBJ2-3, with D maybe TRBD2 (7 bases). The length of the CDR3 is 17 residues. CDR1 and CDR2 (germline): SEHNR, FQNEAQ (reference sequence). CDR3 nucleotide sequence: TGTGCCAACAGCTCCACTATGGGGGGGGCTCACACAGATACGCAGTATTTT. As protein: CANSSTMGGAHTDTQYF.

The chain has TRBV6-2 or TRBV6-3 and TRBJ2-1; 14 nucleotides agree with TRBD2. J was trimmed by 6 bases and V by 4 bases; bases with no gene match: 5. CDR3 size: 16 residues. CDR1 is MNHEY, CDR2 SVGEGT, per germline. CDR3 DNA sequence: TGTGCCAGCAGTTCGACGGGACTAGCGGGAGCCAATGAGCAGTTCTTC. It yields the protein CASSSTGLAGANEQFF.

The chain employs TRBV19 and TRBJ2-3; no definite D call. V gave up 3 bases and J gave up 0 bases, with 10 bases separating them. From germline, CDR1 is LNHDA and CDR2 SQIVND (reference sequence). The CDR3 spans 15 residues. Here the CDR3 reads CASSILGPSTDTQYF. The CDR3 DNA reads as TGTGCCAGTAGTATTCTGGGCCCTAGCACAGATACGCAGTATTTT.

This clone has only one observation. This chain uses TRBV5-1 with TRBJ2-5; TRBD2 matches at 10 bases. CDR1 is SGHRS, CDR2 YFSETQ, per germline. The CDR3 covers 16 residues. The V segment lost 3 bases and the J segment 1 base; nucleotides outside the gene matches: 6. The CDR3 sequence is CASSYTGLATQETQYF. CDR3 in DNA: TGCGCCAGCAGCTATACGGGACTAGCGACCCAAGAGACCCAGTACTTC.

This chain joins TRBV10-3 and TRBJ2-7; 13 positions match TRBD2. The CDR3 runs to 16 residues. The V gene's germline CDR1 is ENHRY and CDR2 SYGVKD. J lost 5 bases, V lost 5 bases, and 9 bases had no gene match. Written as DNA, the CDR3 is TGTGCCATCAGTACCTCCGGGACTAGCGGGACGCACGAGCAGTACTTC. It codes for CAISTSGTSGTHEQYF.

The chain employs TRBV24-1 and TRBJ2-5, with D maybe TRBD2 (5 bases). Germline values: CDR1 KGHDR, CDR2 SFDVKD. CDR3 length: 14 amino acids. V shed 3 bases and J shed 0 bases, with 7 bases lying between them. The CDR3 loop reads CATSDRSDQETQYF. CDR3 bases: TGTGCCACCAGTGATCGTAGCGACCAAGAGACCCAGTACTTC.

The chain links TRBV7-2 to TRBJ2-2, with D perhaps TRBD2 (5 bases). The germline CDR1 and CDR2 sequences are SGHTA and FQGNSA. Trimming left V 4 bases short and J 7 bases short, with 13 bases between. The CDR3 runs 14 residues. The CDR3 spells CASSSVGDYGELFF. The DNA for the CDR3 is TGTGCCAGCAGCTCAGTCGGGGATTACGGGGAGCTGTTTTTT.

This clone was counted only a few times. This chain connects TRBV29-1 to TRBJ2-5; 10 bases fit TRBD2. Germline CDR1 SQVTM, CDR2 ANQGSEA. The V gene end was trimmed by 7 bases and the J gene end by 7 bases; junction bases not matched to a gene: 12. The CDR3 has 14 amino acids. The CDR3 is CSARTSGADWTQYF. The CDR3 DNA follows: TGCAGCGCCCGGACTAGCGGCGCAGATTGGACCCAGTACTTC. The complete variable domain, with remaining parts taken from reference TRBV29-1 and TRBJ2-5, reads SAVISQKPSRDICQRGTSLTIQCQVDSQVTMMFWYRQQPGQSLTLIATANQGSEATYESGFVIDKFPISRPNLTFSTLTVSNMSPEDSSIYLCSARTSGADWTQYFGPGTRLLVL.